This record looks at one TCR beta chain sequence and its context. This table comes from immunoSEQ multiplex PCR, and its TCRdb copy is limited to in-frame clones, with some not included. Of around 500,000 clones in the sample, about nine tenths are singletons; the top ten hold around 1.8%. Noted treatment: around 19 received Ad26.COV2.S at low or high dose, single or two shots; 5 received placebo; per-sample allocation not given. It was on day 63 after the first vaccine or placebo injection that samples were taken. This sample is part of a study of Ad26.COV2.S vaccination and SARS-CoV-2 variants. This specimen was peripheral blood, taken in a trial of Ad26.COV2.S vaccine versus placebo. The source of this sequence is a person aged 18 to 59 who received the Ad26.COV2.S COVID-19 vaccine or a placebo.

In DNA, the CDR3 is TGTGCCAGCAGTCGAGGACTAGCGGGAGGTCATGAGCAGTTCTTC. This translates into CASSRGLAGGHEQFF. The chain employs TRBV27 and TRBJ2-1; TRBD2 aligns across 14 bases. This CDR3 is built from 15 residues. Per the germline V gene, CDR1 is MNHEY and CDR2 is SMNVEV (reference sequence). Germline trimming cut 5 bases from V and 8 bases from J; bases unmatched to any gene: 5.